This T cell receptor (beta chain) was obtained from a study of OX40 agonist ivuxolimab in advanced cancers. Study details: The study gave patients intravenous ivuxolimab at 0.01 to 10 mg/kg every 2 weeks. Partial responses were seen in three patients, one with hepatocellular carcinoma and two with cutaneous melanoma.

The CDR3 loop spans 14 amino acids. The V and J ends lost 3 bases and 5 bases, in that order; junction bases with no gene match: 7. The germline gives CDR1 SGHRS, CDR2 YFSETQ. Findings of the study overall: In CD8+ T cells, expanded clones were on average more numerous than in CD4+.

Libraries were prepared by immunoSEQ multiplex PCR; TCRdb keeps only in-frame clonotypes and omits some of them. The table includes around 100,000 clones, approximately 91% detected once. In the case of this clone: Its matching antigen is unknown.

The chain carries TRBV5-1 and TRBJ2-7, with TRBD1 matching over 8 bases. Material: CD4+ or CD8+ T cells sorted from blood, obtained in a trial of the OX40 agonist ivuxolimab. This TCR was recovered from an adult with an advanced solid tumor such as melanoma, head and neck, liver or kidney cancer. The CDR3 here is CASSYGQGRHEQYF. DNA for the CDR3: TGCGCCAGCAGCTACGGACAGGGACGACACGAGCAGTACTTC.